The 20 T cell receptor beta chains given below trace back to one sample, sequenced in a study of cytomegalovirus exposure and HLA in healthy donors. Clones were sequenced by immunoSEQ multiplex PCR, and TCRdb holds only the in-frame ones, with some missing. The sample shows 150,000 to 180,000 clones, about 86% of them seen only once. Sequenced sample: PBMCs. The source of these receptors is a human donor in good health.

The chain uses TRBV7-8 and TRBJ1-1; D call uncertain. This CDR3 has 14 amino acids. Trimming pared 0 bases from V and 0 bases from J, leaving 5 bases between. Per germline, CDR1 SGHVS and CDR2 FQNEAQ. DNA of the CDR3: TGTGCCAGCAGCTTAGCCGGGATGAACACTGAAGCTTTCTTT. Translating it yields CASSLAGMNTEAFF. The full variable domain, with the rest looked up from reference TRBV7-8 and TRBJ1-1, is GAGVSQSPRYKVAKRGQDVALRCDPISGHVSLFWYQQALGQGPEFLTYFQNEAQLDKSGLPSDRFFAERPEGSVSTLKIQRTQQEDSAVYLCASSLAGMNTEAFFGQGTRLTVV.

This rearrangement joins TRBV7-7 to TRBJ2-2; 7 nucleotides agree with TRBD1. After removal of 5 bases from V and 0 bases from J, the junction contained 3 bases not matched to a gene. The CDR3 is 15 amino acids. Germline CDR1 SSHAT, CDR2 FNYEAQ (reference sequence). CDR3 sequence reads: CASSTGTANTGELFF. The DNA for the CDR3 is TGTGCCAGCAGCACCGGGACAGCGAACACCGGGGAGCTGTTTTTT. Variable domain in full (rest from reference TRBV7-7 and TRBJ2-2): GAGVSQSPRYKVTKRGQDVTLRCDPISSHATLYWYQQALGQGPEFLTYFNYEAQPDKSGLPSDRFSAERPEGSISTLTIQRTEQRDSAMYRCASSTGTANTGELFFGEGSRLTVL.

The chain links TRBV29-1 to TRBJ1-1; no reliable D call. Trimming shortened V by 6 bases and J by 0 bases, and 11 bases separated the two germline ends. Germline CDR1 and CDR2: SQVTM and ANQGSEA. The length of the CDR3 is 13 residues. CDR3 bases: TGCAGCGTCCCCTGGGAGATGAACACTGAAGCTTTCTTT. The encoded protein is CSVPWEMNTEAFF.

The chain combines TRBV12-5 with TRBJ2-3; D is perhaps TRBD1 (6 bases). This CDR3 region has 17 residues. V shed 0 bases and J shed 4 bases, with 17 bases lying between them. Germline loops: CDR1 LGHNT, CDR2 FRNRAP. DNA for the CDR3: TGTGCTAGTGGTTTGGTCTTGGGGGCCGAGGGAGCAGATACGCAGTATTTT. It specifies CASGLVLGAEGADTQYF.

V is TRBV7-8 and J is TRBJ2-5; 11 bases agree with TRBD2. V was clipped by 0 bases and J by 4 bases; unmatched bases: 4. Per the germline V gene, CDR1 is SGHVS and CDR2 is FQNEAQ. The CDR3 spans 16 residues. The CDR3 bases are TGTGCCAGCAGCTTAGCGGTAGCGGGGGGGCTAGAGACCCAGTACTTC. Translated, it gives CASSLAVAGGLETQYF.

The chain has TRBV7-9 and TRBJ1-5; D possibly corresponds to TRBD1 (5 bases). The V gene's germline CDR1 is SEHNR and CDR2 FQNEAQ (reference sequence). Trimming removed 5 bases from V and 0 bases from J, with 14 bases in between. The CDR3 is 16 residues long. CDR3: CASSTSGGDSNQPQHF. Written as DNA, the CDR3 is TGTGCCAGCAGCACAAGCGGGGGGGATAGCAATCAGCCCCAGCATTTT.

J is TRBJ2-1 and V is TRBV10-3; 9 bases map to TRBD1. The CDR3 extends over 15 amino acids. Germline CDR1 ENHRY, CDR2 SYGVKD. V lost 5 bases, J lost 4 bases, and 6 bases stayed unmatched. CDR3 nucleotide sequence: TGTGCCATCAGTACCGGGACAGGGTCGTACAATGAGCAGTTCTTC. Its protein product is CAISTGTGSYNEQFF.

Here the CDR3 DNA reads TGTGCCAGCAGTTTAGGAACAGGGGTTTTGAACACTGAAGCTTTCTTT. This sequence encodes CASSLGTGVLNTEAFF. This chain connects TRBV27 to TRBJ1-1; TRBD1 aligns across 7 bases. Germline loops: CDR1 MNHEY, CDR2 SMNVEV (reference sequence). J was trimmed by 0 bases and V by 2 bases; bases with no gene match: 6. This CDR3 contains 16 residues.

The chain employs TRBV27 and TRBJ2-6, with TRBD1 matching over 11 bases. The CDR3 has 19 amino acids. CDR1 MNHEY and CDR2 SMNVEV come from the germline V gene (reference sequence). Trimming took 1 base from V and 4 from J; bases not matched to a gene: 9. The CDR3, as DNA: TGTGCCAGCAGTTTATTGTGGACAGGGGGCGCGGTAGGGGCCAACGTCCTGACTTTC. It yields the protein CASSLLWTGGAVGANVLTF. Drawing the rest from reference TRBV27 and TRBJ2-6, the complete variable domain is EAQVTQNPRYLITVTGKKLTVTCSQNMNHEYMSWYRQDPGLGLRQIYYSMNVEVTDKGDVPEGYKVSRKEKRNFPLILESPSPNQTSLYFCASSLLWTGGAVGANVLTFGAGSRLTVL.

The chain carries TRBV11-2 and TRBJ2-2; TRBD1 is a possible D gene (6 bases). Germline-derived CDR1 and CDR2 are SGHAT and FQNNGV. The CDR3 is 11 residues long. Trimming took off 4 bases at V and 11 bases at J, with 8 bases between the two ends. The chain's CDR3 is CASSSGTELFF. CDR3 coding DNA: TGTGCCAGCAGCTCGGGGACAGAGCTGTTTTTT. The whole variable domain, filled in from reference TRBV11-2 and TRBJ2-2, reads EAGVAQSPRYKIIEKRQSVAFWCNPISGHATLYWYQQILGQGPKLLIQFQNNGVVDDSQLPKDRFSAERLKGVDSTLKIQPAKLEDSAVYLCASSSGTELFFGEGSRLTVL.

The V call is TRBV21-1, the J call TRBJ2-7; TRBD1, the D gene given by the table, was not confirmed from the DNA. TRBV21-1 is marked as a pseudogene. This CDR3 has 14 residues. In DNA, the CDR3 is TGTGCCACCATCCCAGGGTTAAATATCTACGAGCAGTACTTC. Protein sequence: CATIPGLNIYEQYF.

This chain joins TRBV29-1 and TRBJ2-7, with 11 bases aligning to TRBD2. The CDR3 consists of 14 residues. Trimming took 5 bases from V and 2 from J; bases not matched to a gene: 5. Germline assignment: CDR1 SQVTM and CDR2 ANQGSEA. This chain's CDR3 is CSVKGLAAAYEQYF. CDR3 nucleotide sequence: TGCAGCGTTAAGGGACTAGCGGCAGCCTACGAGCAGTACTTC.

This chain joins TRBV27 and TRBJ1-5; D not resolved. The V and J ends lost 5 bases and 2 bases respectively, with 7 bases between them. CDR1 and CDR2 from the germline V gene are MNHEY and SMNVEV (reference sequence). The CDR3 extends over 13 amino acids. CDR3 in DNA: TGTGCCAGCAGTGTTAGCGGCAATCAGCCCCAGCATTTT. Its protein product is CASSVSGNQPQHF.

The chain employs TRBV11-2 and TRBJ2-7; TRBD1 matches at 8 bases. The CDR3 contains 14 residues. Germline values: CDR1 SGHAT, CDR2 FQNNGV. With 5 bases clipped from V and 2 bases from J, the junction kept 5 bases outside the gene matches. This CDR3 is CASSRYRGAYEQYF. Written as DNA, the CDR3 is TGTGCCAGCAGCCGTTACAGGGGGGCCTACGAGCAGTACTTC. Drawing the rest from reference TRBV11-2 and TRBJ2-7, the complete variable domain is EAGVAQSPRYKIIEKRQSVAFWCNPISGHATLYWYQQILGQGPKLLIQFQNNGVVDDSQLPKDRFSAERLKGVDSTLKIQPAKLEDSAVYLCASSRYRGAYEQYFGPGTRLTVT.

This clone was counted a single time. V gene TRBV29-1 combines with J gene TRBJ1-1; tentatively, D is TRBD1 (6 bases). CDR1 and CDR2 (germline): SQVTM, ANQGSEA. This CDR3 is built from 13 residues. V was trimmed by 1 base and J by 1 base, leaving 7 bases between them. The CDR3 loop reads CSVEGTANTEAFF. Here the CDR3 DNA reads TGCAGCGTTGAAGGGACAGCGAACACTGAAGCTTTCTTT.

The V call is TRBV19, the J call TRBJ1-1, with D maybe TRBD1 (5 bases). This CDR3 has 11 residues. V dropped 2 bases and J dropped 10 bases, with 8 bases sitting between them. The germline gives CDR1 LNHDA, CDR2 SQIVND (reference sequence). CDR3 residues: CASSIWRGAFF. CDR3 bases: TGTGCCAGTAGTATATGGAGGGGAGCTTTCTTT.

The DNA for the CDR3 is TGCGCCAGCAGTGGAACGGGTTTTGGAGAGACCCAGTACTTC. Translating it yields CASSGTGFGETQYF. V gene TRBV5-1 combines with J gene TRBJ2-5; no reliable D call. The CDR3 is 14 amino acids. The V end was cut by 5 bases, the J end by 4 bases, with 15 bases between. The V gene's germline CDR1 is SGHRS and CDR2 YFSETQ. Looking up the rest from reference TRBV5-1 and TRBJ2-5 gives the full variable domain: KAGVTQTPRYLIKTRGQQVTLSCSPISGHRSVSWYQQTPGQGLQFLFEYFSETQRNKGNFPGRFSGRQFSNSRSEMNVSTLELGDSALYLCASSGTGFGETQYFGPGTRLLVL.

The V call is TRBV19, the J call TRBJ2-5, with 12 positions matching TRBD2. Germline assignment: CDR1 LNHDA and CDR2 SQIVND (reference sequence). There are 15 residues in the CDR3. With V trimmed by 6 bases and J by 5 bases, 7 bases remained unmatched. CDR3 nucleotide sequence: TGTGCCAGTAGCATGACTAGCGGGAGCTCTGAGACCCAGTACTTC. This sequence encodes CASSMTSGSSETQYF.

V is TRBV5-1 and J is TRBJ2-3; 10 bases are shared with TRBD2. The CDR3 extends over 17 amino acids. In germline, CDR1 is SGHRS, CDR2 YFSETQ. V lost 0 bases and J lost 0; bases outside the gene matches: 4. The CDR3 DNA sequence: TGCGCCAGCAGCTTGGCTACTAGCGGGACTAGCACAGATACGCAGTATTTT. This translates into CASSLATSGTSTDTQYF.

The rearrangement links TRBV7-9 to TRBJ2-2, with TRBD1 identical over 7 bases. Germline assignment: CDR1 SEHNR and CDR2 FQNEAQ (reference sequence). The CDR3 is 16 amino acids. V lost 2 bases to trimming and J lost 2 bases; unmatched junction nucleotides: 5. Here the CDR3 reads CASSLQGTANTGELFF. DNA for the CDR3: TGTGCCAGCAGCTTACAAGGGACAGCTAACACCGGGGAGCTGTTTTTT.